Listed here are 3 T cell receptor beta chains from one sample, sequenced in a study of blood T cell repertoires in COVID-19. TCRdb keeps only in-frame clones here, not all; method: immunoSEQ multiplex PCR. The sample includes around 250,000 clones, roughly 90% of them seen just once. Sequenced input: peripheral blood. Receptors originate from a woman in her 40s who had recovered from COVID-19.

V and J are TRBV5-1 and TRBJ2-3; 8 bases map to TRBD1. This CDR3 contains 16 residues. Germline V lookup: CDR1 SGHRS, CDR2 YFSETQ. V shed 7 bases, J shed 3 bases, and the junction held 13 bases outside the gene matches. CDR3 sequence: CASGGTLTGGTDTQYF. The CDR3 bases are TGCGCCAGCGGAGGGACTCTCACAGGGGGTACAGATACGCAGTATTTT.

The CDR3 nucleotides read TGCGCCAGCAGCTTGGGGGGGCAGAACACTGAAGCTTTCTTT. As protein: CASSLGGQNTEAFF. This chain joins TRBV5-1 and TRBJ1-1; D may be TRBD1 (6 bases). V shed 0 bases and J shed 1 base, with 7 bases lying between them. CDR1 and CDR2 (germline): SGHRS, YFSETQ. The CDR3 consists of 14 residues. The full variable domain, in which reference TRBV5-1 and TRBJ1-1 provide the parts outside the CDR3, is KAGVTQTPRYLIKTRGQQVTLSCSPISGHRSVSWYQQTPGQGLQFLFEYFSETQRNKGNFPGRFSGRQFSNSRSEMNVSTLELGDSALYLCASSLGGQNTEAFFGQGTRLTVV.

CDR3 bases: TGTGCCAGTAGTATAGCGGACAGGCCCCTCCAGGGCTACACCTTC. It codes for CASSIADRPLQGYTF. The rearrangement uses TRBV19 and TRBJ1-2; TRBD1 agrees at 7 bases. Trimming at V came to 1 base and at J to 8 bases, leaving 10 bases not matched to a gene. Germline CDR1 reads LNHDA; CDR2 reads SQIVND (reference sequence). This CDR3 contains 15 residues. Filled out from reference TRBV19 and TRBJ1-2, the complete variable domain reads DGGITQSPKYLFRKEGQNVTLSCEQNLNHDAMYWYRQDPGQGLRLIYYSQIVNDFQKGDIAEGYSVSREKKESFPLTVTSAQKNPTAFYLCASSIADRPLQGYTFGSGTRLTVV.